A selection of T cell receptor beta chains follows, all from one sample in a study of T cell changes during pregnancy in multiple sclerosis. Data came from immunoSEQ multiplex PCR; TCRdb stores just in-frame clones and leaves some out. The sample holds over 45,000 clones, approximately 92% seen once. The sample consisted of CD4+ T cells from peripheral blood mononuclear cells, taken in the second trimester of pregnancy. The receptors shown here come from a female donor in good health, enrolled as a control in a pregnancy study. Both conserved end residues are part of each CDR3. The order of the fields is clone size, V gene, J gene, D gene, CDR3 protein, CDR3 DNA. The D gene is left open where the match is weak. Clone sizes are given selectively: once, few, many, or a class where the clone is expanded.

clone size: NA; V gene: TRBV27; J gene: TRBJ2-3; D gene: TRBD1; CDR3 protein: CASGPTGSTDTQYF; CDR3 DNA: TGTGCCAGCGGGCCGACAGGGTCGACAGATACGCAGTATTTT
clone size: NA; V gene: TRBV4-2; J gene: TRBJ2-5; D gene: TRBD2; CDR3 protein: CASSQESSGQETQYF; CDR3 DNA: TGTGCCAGCAGCCAAGAGTCTAGCGGGCAAGAGACCCAGTACTTC
clone size: NA; V gene: TRBV6-6; J gene: TRBJ1-2; D gene: NA; CDR3 protein: CASSKGQPSTLYGYTF; CDR3 DNA: TGTGCCAGCAGTAAAGGACAGCCCTCTACCTTATATGGCTACACCTTC
clone size: NA; V gene: TRBV7-2; J gene: TRBJ2-3; D gene: NA; CDR3 protein: CASSRSGPDTQYF; CDR3 DNA: TGTGCCAGCAGCCGAAGCGGGCCAGATACGCAGTATTTT
clone size: NA; V gene: TRBV19; J gene: TRBJ2-2; D gene: TRBD2; CDR3 protein: CASSPGLAGVITGELFF; CDR3 DNA: TGTGCCAGTAGTCCCGGACTAGCGGGAGTTATAACCGGGGAGCTGTTTTTT
clone size: NA; V gene: TRBV9; J gene: TRBJ2-1; D gene: TRBD2; CDR3 protein: CASSVGEGRGYNEQFF; CDR3 DNA: TGTGCCAGCAGCGTAGGGGAAGGGCGGGGGTACAATGAGCAGTTCTTC
clone size: NA; V gene: TRBV6-1; J gene: TRBJ2-1; D gene: TRBD2; CDR3 protein: CASSVAGGGDEQFF; CDR3 DNA: TGTGCCAGCAGTGTAGCGGGAGGGGGTGATGAGCAGTTCTTC
clone size: NA; V gene: TRBV7-8; J gene: TRBJ1-2; D gene: TRBD1; CDR3 protein: CASSGGDRRTYGYTF; CDR3 DNA: TGTGCCAGCAGCGGGGGGGACAGGCGAACCTATGGCTACACCTTC
clone size: NA; V gene: TRBV28; J gene: TRBJ1-5; D gene: NA; CDR3 protein: CASSEGVSNQPQHF; CDR3 DNA: TGTGCCAGCAGTGAAGGGGTTAGCAATCAGCCCCAGCATTTT
clone size: NA; V gene: TRBV7-3; J gene: TRBJ1-1; D gene: TRBD1; CDR3 protein: CASSLPTGEYGEAFF; CDR3 DNA: TGTGCCAGCAGCTTACCGACAGGGGAATACGGTGAAGCTTTCTTT
clone size: NA; V gene: TRBV2; J gene: TRBJ2-2; D gene: TRBD2; CDR3 protein: CASSLLAGEGPGELFF; CDR3 DNA: TGTGCCAGCAGCCTCTTAGCGGGAGAGGGTCCCGGGGAGCTGTTTTTT
clone size: NA; V gene: TRBV11-3; J gene: TRBJ2-6; D gene: NA; CDR3 protein: CASSPQGGPSGANVLTF; CDR3 DNA: TGTGCCAGCAGCCCCCAGGGGGGTCCCTCTGGGGCCAACGTCCTGACTTTC
clone size: NA; V gene: TRBV5-1; J gene: TRBJ2-5; D gene: TRBD1; CDR3 protein: CASSFQGVQETQYF; CDR3 DNA: TGCGCCAGCAGCTTCCAGGGGGTGCAAGAGACCCAGTACTTC
clone size: NA; V gene: TRBV7-9; J gene: TRBJ2-3; D gene: NA; CDR3 protein: CASSAQDSTDTQYF; CDR3 DNA: TGTGCCAGCAGCGCCCAGGATAGCACAGATACGCAGTATTTT
clone size: NA; V gene: TRBV7-3; J gene: TRBJ2-1; D gene: NA; CDR3 protein: CASSPTLAHEQFF; CDR3 DNA: TGTGCCAGCAGCCCAACCTTAGCACATGAGCAGTTCTTC
clone size: NA; V gene: TRBV28; J gene: TRBJ2-3; D gene: NA; CDR3 protein: CASSSPGSHPTDTQYF; CDR3 DNA: TGTGCCAGCAGTTCCCCGGGGAGCCATCCCACAGATACGCAGTATTTT
clone size: NA; V gene: TRBV11-2; J gene: TRBJ1-2; D gene: TRBD1; CDR3 protein: CASSSLQGAKVGYTF; CDR3 DNA: TGTGCCAGCAGCTCCCTACAGGGGGCGAAGGTTGGCTACACCTTC
clone size: NA; V gene: TRBV6-6; J gene: TRBJ1-5; D gene: NA; CDR3 protein: CASSTSVLRSNQPQHF; CDR3 DNA: TGTGCCAGCAGTACCTCGGTTCTGAGAAGCAATCAGCCCCAGCATTTT
clone size: NA; V gene: TRBV28; J gene: TRBJ1-4; D gene: TRBD1; CDR3 protein: CASKVGQDNEKLFF; CDR3 DNA: TGTGCCAGCAAGGTCGGACAGGACAATGAAAAACTGTTTTTT
clone size: NA; V gene: TRBV20-1; J gene: TRBJ1-2; D gene: NA; CDR3 protein: CSVDGYTF; CDR3 DNA: TGCAGTGTAGATGGCTACACCTTC
clone size: NA; V gene: TRBV5-1; J gene: TRBJ2-1; D gene: NA; CDR3 protein: CASSSGGGTYNEQFF; CDR3 DNA: TGCGCCAGCAGCTCGGGAGGGGGCACCTACAATGAGCAGTTCTTC
clone size: NA; V gene: TRBV14; J gene: TRBJ2-5; D gene: TRBD2; CDR3 protein: CASSPLAAQETQYF; CDR3 DNA: TGTGCCAGCAGCCCACTAGCGGCCCAAGAGACCCAGTACTTC
clone size: NA; V gene: TRBV19; J gene: TRBJ1-1; D gene: TRBD1; CDR3 protein: CASTQRETGRFGAEAFF; CDR3 DNA: TGTGCCAGTACCCAGCGGGAGACAGGGAGATTTGGTGCTGAAGCTTTCTTT
clone size: NA; V gene: TRBV18; J gene: TRBJ2-5; D gene: TRBD1; CDR3 protein: CASSPGTGAEETQYF; CDR3 DNA: TGTGCCAGCTCACCCGGGACAGGGGCGGAGGAGACCCAGTACTTC
clone size: NA; V gene: TRBV10-1; J gene: TRBJ2-2; D gene: TRBD2; CDR3 protein: CASSDPLAGPTGELFF; CDR3 DNA: TGCGCCAGCAGTGACCCACTAGCGGGGCCGACCGGGGAGCTGTTTTTT
clone size: NA; V gene: TRBV7-8; J gene: TRBJ2-7; D gene: NA; CDR3 protein: CASSLSVSYEQYF; CDR3 DNA: TGTGCCAGCAGCCTCTCTGTTTCCTACGAGCAGTACTTC
clone size: NA; V gene: TRBV28; J gene: TRBJ2-1; D gene: TRBD1; CDR3 protein: CASSLAGDRFNEQFF; CDR3 DNA: TGTGCCAGCAGTTTAGCCGGGGACAGGTTCAATGAGCAGTTCTTC
clone size: NA; V gene: TRBV10-3; J gene: TRBJ2-5; D gene: NA; CDR3 protein: CAISKSNRQETQYF; CDR3 DNA: TGTGCCATCAGTAAGTCGAACAGGCAAGAGACCCAGTACTTC
clone size: NA; V gene: TRBV6-1; J gene: TRBJ1-5; D gene: TRBD1; CDR3 protein: CASSTATGNQPQHF; CDR3 DNA: TGTGCCAGCAGTACGGCGACAGGGAATCAGCCCCAGCATTTT
clone size: NA; V gene: TRBV27; J gene: TRBJ2-3; D gene: TRBD1; CDR3 protein: CASSWKGQGFTDTQYF; CDR3 DNA: TGTGCCAGCTCCTGGAAGGGACAGGGATTCACAGATACGCAGTATTTT
clone size: NA; V gene: TRBV25-1; J gene: TRBJ1-2; D gene: TRBD1; CDR3 protein: CASLGDRGHLRDGYTF; CDR3 DNA: TGTGCCAGCCTTGGGGACAGGGGGCATCTGAGGGATGGCTACACCTTC
clone size: few; V gene: TRBV19; J gene: TRBJ1-2; D gene: NA; CDR3 protein: CASSMSMGGDYGYTF; CDR3 DNA: TGTGCCAGTAGTATGTCTATGGGGGGAGACTATGGCTACACCTTC
clone size: NA; V gene: TRBV25-1; J gene: TRBJ1-4; D gene: NA; CDR3 protein: CASLGYSNEKLFF; CDR3 DNA: TGTGCCAGCCTTGGGTACAGTAATGAAAAACTGTTTTTT
clone size: NA; V gene: TRBV27; J gene: TRBJ2-7; D gene: TRBD1; CDR3 protein: CASSTGGVRQYF; CDR3 DNA: TGTGCCAGCAGCACAGGGGGCGTACGGCAGTACTTC
clone size: once; V gene: TRBV9; J gene: TRBJ2-2; D gene: NA; CDR3 protein: CASTERNTGELFF; CDR3 DNA: TGTGCCAGCACGGAGCGGAACACCGGGGAGCTGTTTTTT
clone size: NA; V gene: TRBV6-4; J gene: TRBJ1-5; D gene: TRBD1; CDR3 protein: CASSVPGQGLRQPQHF; CDR3 DNA: TGTGCCAGCAGTGTTCCGGGACAGGGGCTAAGACAGCCCCAGCATTTT
clone size: NA; V gene: TRBV4-1; J gene: TRBJ1-6; D gene: TRBD1; CDR3 protein: CASSHRMTGGSANSPLHF; CDR3 DNA: TGCGCCAGCAGCCACCGTATGACAGGGGGCTCGGCTAATTCACCCCTCCACTTT
clone size: few; V gene: TRBV2; J gene: TRBJ1-1; D gene: NA; CDR3 protein: CASSGGQTYTEAFF; CDR3 DNA: TGTGCCAGCAGTGGTGGGCAGACCTACACTGAAGCTTTCTTT
clone size: NA; V gene: TRBV4-2; J gene: TRBJ2-4; D gene: NA; CDR3 protein: CASSQVSGVGAKNIQYF; CDR3 DNA: TGTGCCAGCAGCCAAGTTTCAGGGGTAGGAGCCAAAAACATTCAGTACTTC
clone size: NA; V gene: TRBV9; J gene: TRBJ2-7; D gene: NA; CDR3 protein: CASSVSAERHGGEQYF; CDR3 DNA: TGTGCCAGCAGCGTGTCCGCCGAGCGTCACGGTGGCGAGCAGTACTTC
clone size: NA; V gene: TRBV5-6; J gene: TRBJ2-7; D gene: NA; CDR3 protein: CASSLNRVASNEQYF; CDR3 DNA: TGTGCCAGCAGCCTGAACAGGGTCGCTAGCAACGAGCAGTACTTC
clone size: once; V gene: TRBV23-1; J gene: TRBJ1-5; D gene: TRBD1; CDR3 protein: CASSQRQGRQAHQPQHF; CDR3 DNA: TGCGCCAGCAGTCAAAGACAGGGCCGACAGGCCCATCAGCCCCAGCATTTT
clone size: NA; V gene: TRBV4-1; J gene: TRBJ1-3; D gene: TRBD1; CDR3 protein: CASSQDGTGFSSGNTIYF; CDR3 DNA: TGCGCCAGCAGCCAAGACGGGACAGGGTTTAGCTCTGGAAACACCATATATTTT
clone size: NA; V gene: TRBV2; J gene: TRBJ2-1; D gene: TRBD2; CDR3 protein: CASSVTGGEQFF; CDR3 DNA: TGTGCCAGCAGTGTTACGGGAGGGGAGCAGTTCTTC
clone size: NA; V gene: TRBV5-6; J gene: TRBJ2-5; D gene: NA; CDR3 protein: CASSWRETQYF; CDR3 DNA: TGTGCCAGCAGCTGGAGGGAGACCCAGTACTTC
clone size: NA; V gene: TRBV7-2; J gene: TRBJ1-4; D gene: TRBD1; CDR3 protein: CASSPRSQGATNEKLFF; CDR3 DNA: TGTGCCAGCAGCCCGAGATCCCAGGGGGCAACTAATGAAAAACTGTTTTTT
clone size: NA; V gene: TRBV27; J gene: TRBJ2-7; D gene: TRBD1; CDR3 protein: CASRGRGYGEQYF; CDR3 DNA: TGTGCCAGCAGGGGCAGGGGGTATGGCGAGCAGTACTTC
clone size: once; V gene: TRBV2; J gene: TRBJ2-7; D gene: TRBD2; CDR3 protein: CASWAGDPYEQYF; CDR3 DNA: TGTGCCAGCTGGGCGGGAGACCCCTACGAGCAGTACTTC
clone size: few; V gene: TRBV27; J gene: TRBJ1-1; D gene: NA; CDR3 protein: CASSALGVNTEAFF; CDR3 DNA: TGTGCCAGCAGTGCCCTTGGAGTGAACACTGAAGCTTTCTTT
clone size: NA; V gene: TRBV5-4; J gene: TRBJ2-3; D gene: NA; CDR3 protein: CASSLPSTDTQYF; CDR3 DNA: TGTGCCAGCAGCTTGCCTAGCACAGATACGCAGTATTTT
clone size: NA; V gene: TRBV7-9; J gene: TRBJ2-1; D gene: NA; CDR3 protein: CASSTYWREWGNEQFF; CDR3 DNA: TGTGCCAGCAGCACCTACTGGAGGGAATGGGGCAATGAGCAGTTCTTC
clone size: NA; V gene: TRBV28; J gene: TRBJ1-1; D gene: NA; CDR3 protein: CASSSLWANTEAFF; CDR3 DNA: TGTGCCAGCAGTTCCCTTTGGGCGAACACTGAAGCTTTCTTT
clone size: NA; V gene: TRBV5-1; J gene: TRBJ2-7; D gene: TRBD1; CDR3 protein: CASSPLDRVSYEQYF; CDR3 DNA: TGCGCCAGCAGCCCACTCGACAGGGTCTCCTACGAGCAGTACTTC